This T cell receptor beta chain stems from a study of CD8+ T cells in alopecia areata (dated by TCRdb to the late 2010s). About the investigation overall: The treated patients took part in an open-label pilot trial in which moderate-to-severe alopecia areata was treated with oral tofacitinib at 5 to 10 mg twice daily. Patients stayed on tofacitinib for 6 to 18 months and then had 6 months of follow-up off drug so that delayed response and recurrence could be assessed. The SALT score, which quantifies the percentage of affected scalp surface area, was used to measure disease severity in treated patients. High-throughput TCRbeta sequencing was used to examine T cell clonal expansion in alopecia areata in both the C3H/HeJ mouse model and human patients. Scalp tissue and sorted CD4+ and CD8+ peripheral blood T cells from patchy and totalis/universalis alopecia areata patients and from healthy controls were covered by human TCRbeta sequencing. Biopsies were taken from tofacitinib-treated patients at baseline and again at 4 and 24 weeks into treatment, and several of those patients also had a later scalp biopsy. Clonality in the scalp was compared among normal scalp (n=4), patchy alopecia areata scalp (n=8), and alopecia totalis/universalis scalp (n=8). RNA was extracted with the PAXgene miRNA kit for fixed scalp, the miRNeasy kit for PBMCs, and the RNeasy kit for mouse skin. immunoSEQ multiplex PCR using 35 Vbeta forward primers and 13 Jbeta reverse primers was used to amplify TCRbeta CDR3 regions. Study-wide findings and limitations: Tofacitinib significantly lowered scalp clonality and the number of expanded CD8+ clones among the top 100 scalp clones. Higher clonality and more expanded CD8+ clones were observed in lesional scalp than in normal scalp, particularly in alopecia totalis/universalis, a finding suggestive of antigenic drive. Unlike mouse skin, where gammadelta T cells dominate, normal human skin contains resident alphabeta T cells that get sequenced too, which complicates analysis of the scalp TCR repertoire. Many expanded lesional clones were found to persist in scalp and blood during tofacitinib treatment, and relapse after treatment cessation may be partly explained by this persistence. Shared TCR sequences between patients were less evident than in mice, which may be partly attributable to HLA diversity in the patient population. Because the treated cohort was small and included a single nonresponder, larger studies are needed to assess links between baseline CD8+ expansion and response.

As for this clone: The target of this receptor is not known. The record has no base qualities; no much larger clone is one base away.

There are 14 amino acids in the CDR3, from cysteine to phenylalanine inclusive. Only CDR3 DNA remains: 42 bases, in frame from the first base. Reading the germline V gene gives CDR1 MNHEY and CDR2 SVGAGI. The junction carries 16 bases between V and J, which are trimmed by 7 bases and 6 bases respectively. Receptors were amplified or captured by the immunoSEQ multiplex PCR assay. For TCR sequencing, RNA was extracted from every sample and reverse transcribed into cDNA to serve as template. SuperScript III was used for first-strand cDNA synthesis, primed with a 2:1 mix of oligo-dT and random hexamers. A synthetic immune receptor repertoire was used to measure amplification bias, and any remaining bias was corrected computationally. Per the original workflow: After raw reads were preprocessed to remove errors, the CDR3 was defined following IMGT conventions as running from the conserved cysteine to phenylalanine. Clonality was calculated as 1 minus Shannon entropy normalized by log2 of the number of productive unique TCRs. Whether scalp clones were CD4 or CD8 was inferred by matching scalp TCRbeta sequences against CD4 and CD8 repertoires sorted from blood. TCRdb stores this immuneACCESS table with in-frame sequences only. Part of the clones is absent; in the studies checked, under half of the shortfall reflects unresolved V genes, and no reason is known for the rest. V and J calls plus clone size are reproduced from that table; the DNA served to infer D and trimming. This sample comprises under 350,000 clones, roughly 60% of them detected only once. Together, the top ten hold about 1.8% of the sample.

The time point label for this specimen denotes: around 26 weeks on oral tofacitinib. The treatment or condition label for this specimen denotes: oral pan-JAK inhibitor, 5-10 mg twice daily. Lesional scalp punch biopsies and peripheral blood were collected from alopecia areata patients. PBMCs were isolated by density centrifugation and stained for CD3, CD4 and CD8, after which CD4+ and CD8+ T cells were sorted on a FACSAria. The rearranged segments are TRBV6-5 and TRBJ1-5; TRBD1 is a possible D gene, resting on 6 matching bases. The clonotype comes from a human donor with alopecia areata. This material consisted of CD4+ T cells sorted from blood, taken at week 24, from a patient treated with tofacitinib. The nucleotide sequence reads as follows: TGTGCCAGCACTCCGACAGGCGCTGGTCAGCCCCAGCATTTT. This codes for CASTPTGAGQPQHF.